This T cell receptor (beta chain) stems from a study of blood T cell repertoires in COVID-19. Study context: From T cells, B-cell-depleted T cells, or PBMCs came the material, which was cDNA or gDNA.

The CDR3 has 15 amino acids. In germline, CDR1 is SGHTS, CDR2 YDEGEE. The J segment lost 7 bases and the V segment lost 4 bases, leaving 11 bases of the junction unmatched. In the original workflow: Reference gene primer amplification gave nucleated cell count estimates. Sequencing was performed with immunoSEQ multiplex PCR; in TCRdb, only in-frame clones are kept and a portion is missing. That table supplies the V and J calls and clone size; D and trimming were determined from the DNA. This sample yields around 220,000 clones, of which around 88% are seen a single time; around 1.6% belongs to the top ten.

The chain uses TRBV5-8 and TRBJ1-2; 9 positions agree with TRBD1. This clonotype was sampled from a young man with active or convalescent COVID-19. What was sequenced was peripheral blood. This chain's CDR3 is CASSPHRDRAGGYTF. CDR3 in DNA: TGTGCCAGCAGCCCGCACCGGGACAGGGCCGGTGGCTACACCTTC.